This is a list of T cell receptor beta chains from one sample in a study of blood T cell repertoires in COVID-19. Clones were sequenced by immunoSEQ multiplex PCR, and TCRdb holds only the in-frame ones, with some missing. Of roughly 140,000 clones in the sample, approximately 82% were seen once. The sample taken for sequencing was peripheral blood. The receptor source for this set is a woman aged 45-65 years in a cohort sampled during active or convalescent COVID-19. Both conserved end residues are part of each CDR3. The D gene is left open where the match is weak. Part of the rows lack a size; the others show once, few, many or a class for expanded clones.

clone size | D gene | J gene | V gene | CDR3 protein | CDR3 DNA
once | NA | TRBJ1-3 | TRBV30 | CGVMKGLLETLSGNTIYF | TGTGGTGTAATGAAGGGACTTCTGGAGACCCTCTCTGGAAACACCATATATTTT
few | TRBD2 | TRBJ2-1 | TRBV6-5 | CASSPSHGGEQFF | TGTGCCAGCAGTCCCTCTCACGGGGGGGAGCAGTTCTTC
once | NA | TRBJ2-5 | TRBV12-5 | CASGLDNQETQYF | TGTGCTAGTGGTTTGGACAACCAAGAGACCCAGTACTTC
NA | NA | TRBJ2-1 | TRBV11-1 | CASSPGRVNEQFF | TGTGCCAGCAGCCCTGGGCGGGTTAATGAGCAGTTCTTC
NA | TRBD2 | TRBJ2-1 | TRBV5-4 | CASSGKTSLAGGNNEQFF | TGTGCCAGCAGCGGGAAGACTTCTCTAGCGGGGGGTAACAATGAGCAGTTCTTC
NA | NA | TRBJ1-6 | TRBV12-5 | CASGLWQGSAPLHF | TGTGCTAGTGGTTTGTGGCAGGGGTCGGCACCCCTCCACTTT
once | TRBD1 | TRBJ1-1 | TRBV12-5 | CASGGTGRSAEAFF | TGTGCTAGTGGGGGGACAGGGAGGAGCGCTGAAGCTTTCTTT
NA | TRBD1 | TRBJ1-2 | TRBV6-5 | CASSYADRRLGGYTF | TGTGCCAGCAGTTACGCGGACAGGCGATTAGGTGGCTACACCTTC
NA | TRBD2 | TRBJ2-1 | TRBV7-6 | CASSFPRSRLAGGSSYNEQFF | TGTGCCAGCAGCTTCCCAAGGTCACGACTAGCGGGGGGGAGCTCCTACAATGAGCAGTTCTTC
NA | NA | TRBJ1-1 | TRBV9 | CASSIRKKGGGRETEAFF | TGTGCCAGCAGCATCCGAAAAAAGGGAGGAGGACGGGAGACTGAAGCTTTCTTT
NA | NA | TRBJ2-7 | TRBV11-1 | CASSLGESKAYEQYF | TGTGCCAGCAGCTTAGGTGAGTCTAAAGCCTACGAGCAGTACTTC
NA | NA | TRBJ2-1 | TRBV9 | CASSVGGSYNEQFF | TGTGCCAGCAGCGTAGGAGGCTCCTACAATGAGCAGTTCTTC
few | NA | TRBJ1-1 | TRBV3-1/TRBV3-2 | CATQGSTEAFF | TGTGCCACCCAGGGTTCCACTGAAGCTTTCTTT
NA | NA | TRBJ1-6 | TRBV18 | CASSPTPDSPLHF | TGTGCCAGCTCACCCACCCCGGATTCACCCCTCCACTTT
NA | NA | TRBJ1-1 | TRBV7-8 | CASSPDRGANTEAFF | TGTGCCAGCAGCCCCGACCGGGGGGCGAACACTGAAGCTTTCTTT
few | NA | TRBJ1-2 | TRBV2 | CASSEYRIYGYTF | TGTGCCAGCAGTGAATATCGTATCTATGGCTACACCTTC
NA | TRBD1 | TRBJ2-7 | TRBV18 | CASSPGQREQYF | TGTGCCAGCTCACCGGGACAGAGGGAGCAGTACTTC
once | NA | TRBJ2-1 | TRBV2 | CASSGAGTFNNEQFF | TGTGCCAGCAGTGGGGCCGGGACATTCAACAATGAGCAGTTCTTC
few | NA | TRBJ2-7 | TRBV9 | CASSVDGPSYEQYF | TGTGCCAGCAGCGTAGATGGGCCTTCCTACGAGCAGTACTTC
NA | TRBD2 | TRBJ2-1 | TRBV5-4 | CASSLHRLARNEQFF | TGTGCCAGCAGCCTCCATCGACTAGCGCGGAATGAGCAGTTCTTC
NA | TRBD1 | TRBJ2-2 | TRBV6-2/TRBV6-3 | CASSSTGFNTGELFF | TGTGCCAGCAGTTCGACAGGGTTCAACACCGGGGAGCTGTTTTTT
NA | TRBD1 | TRBJ1-1 | TRBV4-1 | CASSQGQGRDTEAFF | TGCGCCAGCAGCCAAGGACAGGGACGGGACACTGAAGCTTTCTTT
NA | TRBD1 | TRBJ2-7 | TRBV5-4 | CASSLWSGGRDEQYF | TGTGCCAGCAGCTTGTGGTCAGGGGGCAGGGACGAGCAGTACTTC
NA | TRBD2 | TRBJ2-1 | TRBV14 | CASSPHLAGAQFF | TGTGCCAGCAGCCCCCATCTAGCGGGGGCGCAGTTCTTC
NA | TRBD2 | TRBJ2-7 | TRBV9 | CASSLGGEPPYEQYF | TGTGCCAGCAGCCTCGGGGGGGAGCCACCCTACGAGCAGTACTTC
NA | TRBD1 | TRBJ1-4 | TRBV2 | CASKTGANEKLFF | TGTGCCAGCAAGACAGGGGCTAATGAAAAACTGTTTTTT
NA | NA | TRBJ1-2 | TRBV3-1/TRBV3-2 | CASSQDAPPVGGYTF | TGTGCCAGCAGCCAAGATGCCCCGCCGGTTGGTGGCTACACCTTC
NA | NA | TRBJ1-3 | TRBV7-2 | CASSETYSGNTIYF | TGTGCCAGCAGCGAAACTTACTCTGGAAACACCATATATTTT
once | NA | TRBJ2-5 | TRBV5-1 | CASSLGTEETQYF | TGCGCCAGCAGCTTGGGGACAGAAGAGACCCAGTACTTC
NA | TRBD2 | TRBJ2-3 | TRBV6-5 | CASTGLAGKPDTQYF | TGTGCCAGCACGGGACTAGCGGGAAAACCAGATACGCAGTATTTT
once | TRBD1 | TRBJ2-3 | TRBV3-1/TRBV3-2 | CASSQDWGSYRGTRGTQYF | TGTGCCAGCAGCCAAGATTGGGGATCTTACAGGGGTACGAGGGGTACGCAGTATTTT
NA | NA | TRBJ1-1 | TRBV3-1/TRBV3-2 | CASSRLQGISEAFF | TGTGCCAGCAGCCGACTACAGGGTATCTCTGAAGCTTTCTTT
NA | NA | TRBJ1-1 | TRBV6-1 | CASSEGQITEAFF | TGTGCCAGCAGTGAAGGGCAGATCACTGAAGCTTTCTTT
once | NA | TRBJ2-1 | TRBV5-7 | CASSSQGGEQFF | TGTGCCAGCAGCTCGCAGGGTGGTGAGCAGTTCTTC
NA | NA | TRBJ1-3 | TRBV5-1 | CASSLAGVAGNTIYF | TGCGCCAGCAGCTTGGCAGGGGTCGCTGGAAACACCATATATTTT
NA | TRBD2 | TRBJ2-3 | TRBV9 | CASSVVAGGVISTDTQYF | TGTGCCAGCAGCGTAGTTGCGGGGGGCGTTATTAGCACAGATACGCAGTATTTT
NA | NA | TRBJ1-6 | TRBV20-1 | CSASLQGRTYNSPLHF | TGCAGTGCTAGTTTGCAGGGGCGGACCTATAATTCACCCCTCCACTTT
NA | TRBD2 | TRBJ2-1 | TRBV30 | CAWIRGGRNEQFF | TGTGCCTGGATCCGGGGGGGCCGGAATGAGCAGTTCTTC
NA | NA | TRBJ1-2 | TRBV30 | CAWLPRGAGYGYTF | TGTGCCTGGTTACCCCGGGGGGCTGGCTATGGCTACACCTTC
NA | TRBD1 | TRBJ1-2 | TRBV5-1 | CASSSGQGNLGYGYTF | TGCGCCAGCAGTTCGGGACAGGGGAATCTAGGCTATGGCTACACCTTC
NA | NA | TRBJ2-7 | TRBV15 | CATSRDLGGAYEQYF | TGTGCCACCAGCAGAGATCTAGGGGGGGCCTACGAGCAGTACTTC
NA | NA | TRBJ2-2 | TRBV7-9 | CASSPGRGSSHGELFF | TGTGCCAGCAGCCCTGGTAGGGGGTCAAGTCACGGGGAGCTGTTTTTT
NA | TRBD1 | TRBJ2-2 | TRBV5-1 | CASSLQGTGELFF | TGCGCCAGCAGCCTACAGGGGACCGGGGAGCTGTTTTTT
once | TRBD2 | TRBJ2-7 | TRBV3-1/TRBV3-2 | CASSQDRLAGRNYEQYF | TGTGCCAGCAGCCAAGATCGGCTAGCGGGTAGAAACTACGAGCAGTACTTC
NA | NA | TRBJ1-1 | TRBV19 | CASSIQGNTEAFF | TGTGCCAGTAGTATCCAGGGGAACACTGAAGCTTTCTTT
NA | TRBD1 | TRBJ2-7 | TRBV19 | CASSMGTGLSYEQYF | TGTGCCAGTAGTATGGGGACAGGCTTGTCCTACGAGCAGTACTTC
once | TRBD1 | TRBJ1-6 | TRBV4-2 | CASSQGLDRRDSPLHF | TGTGCCAGCAGCCAAGGGCTGGACAGGCGAGATTCACCCCTCCACTTT
NA | NA | TRBJ1-1 | TRBV30 | CAWSVLSEAFF | TGTGCCTGGAGTGTACTTTCTGAAGCTTTCTTT
NA | NA | TRBJ1-6 | TRBV3-1/TRBV3-2 | CASSQGGADSPLHF | TGTGCCAGCAGCCAAGGGGGCGCGGATTCACCCCTCCACTTT
NA | NA | TRBJ1-1 | TRBV11-2 | CASSLTLNTEAFF | TGTGCCAGCAGCTTAACATTGAACACTGAAGCTTTCTTT
NA | TRBD1 | TRBJ1-2 | TRBV5-1 | CASSSDRGSGGYTF | TGCGCCAGCAGCTCAGACAGGGGGTCCGGTGGCTACACCTTC
NA | TRBD1 | TRBJ1-6 | TRBV2 | CASNSNGRGNSRNSPLHF | TGTGCCAGCAATAGTAACGGCAGGGGGAATTCGAGAAATTCACCCCTCCACTTT
NA | TRBD1 | TRBJ1-6 | TRBV2 | CARRDRNSPLHF | TGTGCCAGACGGGACAGAAATTCACCCCTCCACTTT
NA | TRBD2 | TRBJ2-7 | TRBV18 | CASSPGLADTYEQYF | TGTGCCAGCTCACCGGGACTAGCGGATACCTACGAGCAGTACTTC
NA | TRBD1 | TRBJ1-1 | TRBV7-2 | CASSFTGGKAFF | TGTGCCAGCAGCTTCACAGGGGGGAAAGCTTTCTTT
NA | TRBD1 | TRBJ1-2 | TRBV9 | CASSPSTGDSYGYTF | TGTGCCAGCAGCCCTTCGACAGGGGACTCCTATGGCTACACCTTC